Included here is one T cell receptor (beta chain) sequence, with context. The antigen is not known. This sample stems from a study of cytomegalovirus exposure and HLA in healthy donors. Overall study results and limits: About 87% or about 30% of the time was how often most TCR beta V segments were productive, according to an earlier analysis. A later analysis showed TCR association rates differing by HLA locus, peaking at DRB1 and lowest at HLA-C. TCR beta chains numbering 164 were designated cytomegalovirus-associated.

The CDR3 runs to 14 residues. CDR1 is SGHNT, CDR2 YYREEE, per germline (reference sequence). The V and J ends lost 4 bases and 0 bases respectively, with 8 bases between them. The study ran its PCR with 60 Vbeta and 13 Jbeta primers. The repertoire was sequenced with immunoSEQ multiplex PCR; TCRdb's copy has only in-frame clones and lacks some. The sample has approximately 110,000 clones, more than 60% seen once. The chain is built from TRBV5-4 and TRBJ2-1; the D gene is possibly TRBD2 (6 bases). The clonotype comes from a woman between 40 and 55 years old in good health and CMV-seronegative. Sequenced input: PBMCs. The DNA for the CDR3 is TGTGCCAGCAGCCCCGGGGGCTCCTACAATGAGCAGTTCTTC. It yields the protein CASSPGGSYNEQFF. The whole variable domain, remainder taken from reference TRBV5-4 and TRBJ2-1, is ETGVTQSPTHLIKTRGQQVTLRCSSQSGHNTVSWYQQALGQGPQFIFQYYREEENGRGNFPPRFSGLQFPNYSSELNVNALELDDSALYLCASSPGGSYNEQFFGPGTRLTVL.